The T cell receptor beta chain under discussion was sequenced for a study of CD8+ T cells in alopecia areata. Overall study: In an open-label trial, patients got 5 to 10 mg tofacitinib twice daily. The percentage of affected scalp area served as the score of severity for treated patients.

Germline CDR1 SGDLS, CDR2 YYNGEE. Trimming cost V 3 bases and J 5 bases; bases outside gene matches: 11. The CDR3 contains 15 residues. Treatment in this sample: oral pan-JAK inhibitor, 5-10 mg twice daily. As to this clone: Its matching antigen is unknown.

Study-wide points: Tofacitinib significantly reduced both scalp clonality and expanded CD8+ clones among the top 100.

Extraction and reverse transcription of RNA yielded cDNA as the sequencing template. The assay was immunoSEQ multiplex PCR, and TCRdb's table has in-frame clones only and misses some. This table holds about 90,000 clones, about 44% found once. The rearrangement joins TRBV9 to TRBJ2-7, with TRBD1 matching 7 bases. Sequencing used CD8+ T cells sorted from blood, obtained at week 24, from a patient treated with tofacitinib. This TCR was sampled from a human donor with alopecia areata. CDR3 bases: TGTGCCAGCAGCGGACCTTCCGGGACAGTAAACGAGCAGTACTTC. This translates into CASSGPSGTVNEQYF.